A single sample is the source of the 15 T cell receptor beta chains below, sequenced in a study of untreated major depressive disorder. The method was immunoSEQ multiplex PCR; TCRdb's version includes in-frame clones alone and lacks a portion of them. Of approximately 20,000 clones in the sample, more than 70% are singletons; the top ten hold 0.65% to 1%. The source material was CD4+ T cells from PBMCs. The receptors here all came from a woman aged 30 to 39 in good health.

This sequence joins TRBV11-2 and TRBJ2-1; no firm D call. Trimming took off 0 bases at V and 12 bases at J, with 9 bases between the two ends. The CDR3 length is 12 residues. Germline CDR1 SGHAT, CDR2 FQNNGV. CDR3 coding DNA: TGTGCCAGCAGCTTAGAATCCCCGAGGCAGTTCTTC. Protein product: CASSLESPRQFF.

In this sample, this clone turned up once. The V gene is TRBV5-1, the J gene TRBJ2-7, with 10 bases aligning to TRBD2. The CDR3 spans 14 residues. Germline CDR1 SGHRS, CDR2 YFSETQ. The J segment lost 5 bases and the V segment lost 5 bases, leaving 7 bases of the junction unmatched. The CDR3 DNA is TGCGCCAGCAGATGGACTAGCGGCTTAGACGAGCAGTACTTC. This encodes CASRWTSGLDEQYF.

V and J are TRBV6-5 and TRBJ1-1; no definite D call. Looked up from germline, CDR1 is MNHEY and CDR2 is SVGAGI. The CDR3 consists of 15 residues. V was clipped by 0 bases and J by 1 base, with 9 bases between them. CDR3 nucleotides: TGTGCCAGCAGTTACTCGATGGGCACGAACACTGAAGCTTTCTTT. Protein: CASSYSMGTNTEAFF.

The chain has TRBV20-1 and TRBJ2-5; D is ambiguous. The V gene's germline CDR1 is DFQATT and CDR2 SNEGSKA (reference sequence). CDR3 length: 11 amino acids. V was clipped by 3 bases and J by 5 bases, with 7 bases between them. Here the CDR3 DNA reads TGCAGTGCTAGTGGTATGGAGACCCAGTACTTC. This encodes CSASGMETQYF.

The chain combines TRBV2 with TRBJ2-1; D is uncertain. Per germline, CDR1 SNHLY and CDR2 FYNNEI. The V end was cut by 0 bases, the J end by 2 bases, with 8 bases between. The CDR3 is 15 amino acids. In nucleotides, the CDR3 is TGTGCCAGCAGTGAAGCGGGATCTACCTACAATGAGCAGTTCTTC. It is translated as CASSEAGSTYNEQFF.

The rearrangement links TRBV27 to TRBJ1-5; D not resolved. Deletions cut 9 bases from V and 0 bases from J, with 9 bases between. The CDR3 is made up of 13 amino acids. Germline V lookup: CDR1 MNHEY, CDR2 SMNVEV (reference sequence). The CDR3 region has the DNA TGTGCCAGTGGACGGATTAGCAATCAGCCCCAGCATTTT. Translating it yields CASGRISNQPQHF.

J is TRBJ2-3 and V is TRBV4-2; TRBD2 matches 10 bases. The V gene's germline CDR1 is LGHNA and CDR2 YNFKEQ. Trimming at V came to 1 base and at J to 5 bases, leaving 6 bases not matched to a gene. The CDR3 is 16 amino acids. In DNA form, the CDR3 reads TGTGCCAGCAGCCAAGGCCTAGCGGGAGCTCAAGATACGCAGTATTTT. Translation: CASSQGLAGAQDTQYF.

In regard to this clone: A junction end diverges from the germline sequence, so it may reflect a read error. The chain couples TRBV30 to TRBJ2-3; D gene ambiguous. Per germline, CDR1 GTSNPN and CDR2 SVGIG (reference sequence). CDR3 length equals 14 residues. The DNA of the CDR3 is TGTGCCTGGAGTGCCCCCCCGATAACAGATATGCAGTATTTT. Translating it yields CAWSAPPITDMQYF.

The CDR3 spells CSPGGGRAYEQYF. The CDR3 nucleotides are TGCAGCCCTGGGGGAGGGAGAGCTTACGAGCAGTACTTC. V is TRBV29-1 and J is TRBJ2-7; 7 positions match TRBD2. Germline CDR1 is SQVTM and CDR2 is ANQGSEA. The V segment lost 8 bases and the J segment 4 bases; nucleotides outside the gene matches: 11. The CDR3 runs to 13 residues.

The chain uses TRBV18 and TRBJ1-1; D perhaps matches TRBD1 (5 bases). This CDR3 contains 16 residues. Germline V CDR1 and CDR2: KGHSH, LQKENI. V was clipped by 3 bases and J by 4 bases, with 18 bases between them. Here the CDR3 DNA reads TGTGCCAGCTCACCCCAAACCCCGGGGGTGGGCACTGAAGCTTTCTTT. This translates into CASSPQTPGVGTEAFF.

As regards this clone: The limits of the CDR3 on the DNA are not certain, so only TCRdb's listed CDR3 is given. The chain is built from TRBV6-5 and TRBJ2-1; the table gives TRBD2 as D, unverified against the DNA. CDR1 is MNHEY and CDR2 is SVGAGI in the germline V gene. Inclusive of both ends, the CDR3 amounts to 15 amino acids. This CDR3 is CASSSSGLAYNEQFF.

The CDR3 bases are TGTGCCAGCAGCCCCAATATAGAAGAGACCCAGTACTTC. This gives the protein CASSPNIEETQYF. The rearrangement joins TRBV7-7 to TRBJ2-5; D not certain. This CDR3 is 13 amino acids long. Germline CDR1 is SSHAT and CDR2 is FNYEAQ (reference sequence). With 5 bases removed from V and 3 bases from J, the gap between germline ends came to 10 bases.

The genes are TRBV30 and TRBJ1-3; D not certain. CDR1 is GTSNPN, CDR2 SVGIG, per germline (reference sequence). The length of the CDR3 is 14 residues. The V gene lost 4 bases and the J gene lost 4 bases, with 14 bases spanning the gap. CDR3 sequence (DNA): TGTGCCTGGAAAAACGACTTCGGGGGAAACACCATATATTTT. Protein: CAWKNDFGGNTIYF.

V gene TRBV7-3 combines with J gene TRBJ2-5, with 9 bases fitting TRBD1. Germline V gives CDR1 SGHTA, CDR2 FQGTGA. There are 15 residues in the CDR3. V lost 0 bases, J lost 1 base, and 0 bases stayed unmatched. The CDR3 here is CASSLTGQGQETQYF. The CDR3 DNA reads TGTGCCAGCAGCTTAACGGGACAGGGCCAAGAGACCCAGTACTTC. Using reference TRBV7-3 and TRBJ2-5 for the parts outside the CDR3, the full variable domain is GAGVSQTPSNKVTEKGKYVELRCDPISGHTALYWYRQSLGQGPEFLIYFQGTGAADDSGLPNDRFFAVRPEGSVSTLKIQRTERGDSAVYLCASSLTGQGQETQYFGPGTRLLVL.

The V gene is TRBV5-4, the J gene TRBJ2-7; D ambiguous. Trimming took 1 base from V and 3 from J, leaving 8 bases between them. The germline gives CDR1 SGHNT, CDR2 YYREEE (reference sequence). CDR3 length equals 13 residues. The CDR3 loop is CASSLISSYEQYF. CDR3 bases: TGTGCCAGCAGCTTGATTTCCAGCTACGAGCAGTACTTC.